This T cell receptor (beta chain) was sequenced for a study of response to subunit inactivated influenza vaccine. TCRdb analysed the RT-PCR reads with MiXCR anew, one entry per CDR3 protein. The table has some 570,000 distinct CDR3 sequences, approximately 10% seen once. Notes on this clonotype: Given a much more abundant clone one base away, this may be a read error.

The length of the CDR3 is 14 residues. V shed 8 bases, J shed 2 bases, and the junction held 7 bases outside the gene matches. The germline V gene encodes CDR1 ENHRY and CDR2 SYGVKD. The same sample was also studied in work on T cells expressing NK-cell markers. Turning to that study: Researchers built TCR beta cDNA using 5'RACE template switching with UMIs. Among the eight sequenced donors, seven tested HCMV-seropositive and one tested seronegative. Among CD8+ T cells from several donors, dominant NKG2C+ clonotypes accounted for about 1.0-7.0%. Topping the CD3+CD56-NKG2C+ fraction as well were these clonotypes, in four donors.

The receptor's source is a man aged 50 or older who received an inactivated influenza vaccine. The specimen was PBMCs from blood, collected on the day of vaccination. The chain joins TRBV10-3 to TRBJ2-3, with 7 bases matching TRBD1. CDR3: CAIRRGTDTDTQYF. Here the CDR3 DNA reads TGTGCCATCCGCAGGGGGACCGACACAGATACGCAGTATTTT.